This T cell receptor (beta chain) was recorded in a study of blood T cells in healthy people across ages. This clonotype has a handful of counts. Its antigen is undetermined. A second roughly 7 to 11 cycle PCR used barcoded and J-beta primers. TCRdb re-called the 5' RACE reads with MiXCR, one entry per CDR3 protein. This table has fewer than 950,000 distinct CDR3 sequences, about 37% appearing once. Study-level findings and limits: Long-lived and aged donors differed, with more naive CD4+ cells and higher diversity in the long-lived.

The CDR3 is 15 amino acids. The V gene end was trimmed by 6 bases and the J gene end by 7 bases; junction bases not matched to a gene: 7. Germline CDR1 and CDR2: MGHDK and SYGVNS. The donors, all healthy, were Caucasians living in Russia, aged roughly 6 to 100. At least 5 micrograms of total RNA were extracted per sample. The receptor comes from a man younger than 30 in good health. Sequenced material: blood. V and J are TRBV25-1 and TRBJ1-5, with 12 bases lining up with TRBD1. In DNA, the CDR3 is TGTGCCAGCAGACCGGGACAGGGGGCTCGACAGCCCCAGCATTTT. Translating gives CASRPGQGARQPQHF.